Shown below are 5 T cell receptor beta chains from a single sample sequenced in a study of blood T cells in healthy people across ages. A J-beta primer mix and a sample-barcoded 5' primer were used in a second PCR of roughly 6 to 11 cycles. One entry per CDR3 protein results from TCRdb running MiXCR on the 5' RACE reads. The table lists a few hundred thousand distinct CDR3 sequences, roughly a quarter of them singletons, with under 4.5% in the top ten. The same data also went into a second study, on T cells of mothers and their children.

Sample: blood. These receptors were collected from a boy between 2 and 15 years old in good health.

The V call is TRBV9, the J call TRBJ2-5, with 7 bases fitting TRBD2. The DNA matches TRBJ2-1 better at its end, which makes the J call doubtful. Germline CDR1 and CDR2: SGDLS and YYNGEE. The CDR3 consists of 14 residues. The CDR3 DNA is TGTGCCAGCAGGGTTTACCGGGGGGACAATGAGCAGTTCTTC. This sequence encodes CASRVYRGDNEQFF.

CDR3 sequence (DNA): TGTGCCAGCAGTTTAGTAACTAGCGGGAGGGTGAATGAGCAGTTCTTC. Translated: CASSLVTSGRVNEQFF. The chain links TRBV28 to TRBJ2-1, with TRBD2 matching 13 bases. The trim removed 2 bases at V and 7 bases at J, leaving 5 bases unmatched. This CDR3 is 16 amino acids long. Germline CDR1 MDHEN, CDR2 SYDVKM. Full variable domain (rest looked up from reference TRBV28 and TRBJ2-1): DVKVTQSSRYLVKRTGEKVFLECVQDMDHENMFWYRQDPGLGLRLIYFSYDVKMKEKGDIPEGYSVSREKKERFSLILESASTNQTSMYLCASSLVTSGRVNEQFFGPGTRLTVL.

This clonotype showed up just a few times. This sequence joins TRBV30 and TRBJ1-4, with 7 bases identical to TRBD1. Germline V gene lookup returns CDR1 GTSNPN and CDR2 SVGIG (reference sequence). The CDR3 spans 18 residues. V shed 0 bases, J shed 3 bases, and the junction held 13 bases outside the gene matches. Written as DNA, the CDR3 is TGTGCCTGGAGTGTAAGGGGGCGACGGCTCTGGGCTAATGAAAAACTGTTTTTT. Residues: CAWSVRGRRLWANEKLFF.

This clonotype was detected a few times. This chain uses TRBV9 with TRBJ2-4; perhaps TRBD2 as D (6 bases). Germline V gives CDR1 SGDLS, CDR2 YYNGEE. The CDR3 spans 16 residues. Deletions cut 0 bases from V and 3 bases from J, with 13 bases between. CDR3: CASSVGQGGVKNIQYF. The DNA for the CDR3 is TGTGCCAGCAGCGTAGGTCAGGGAGGAGTCAAAAACATTCAGTACTTC. Drawing the rest from reference TRBV9 and TRBJ2-4, the complete variable domain is DSGVTQTPKHLITATGQRVTLRCSPRSGDLSVYWYQQSLDQGLQFLIQYYNGEERAKGNILERFSAQQFPDLHSELNLSSLELGDSALYFCASSVGQGGVKNIQYFGAGTRLSVL.

This CDR3 is CSARGVSNQPQHF. The CDR3 DNA sequence: TGCAGTGCTAGAGGGGTGAGCAATCAGCCCCAGCATTTT. This chain links TRBV20-1 with TRBJ1-5; D call uncertain. The CDR3 sequence is 13 residues long. Trimming removed 1 base at V and 1 base at J, with 5 bases between. Looked up from germline, CDR1 is DFQATT and CDR2 is SNEGSKA (reference sequence).